A single sample is the source of the 3 T cell receptor beta chains below, sequenced in a study of blood T cell repertoires in COVID-19. Sequenced by immunoSEQ multiplex PCR; TCRdb stores in-frame clones only, minus some. The sample has some 240,000 clones; roughly 87% are singletons. Sequencing was done on a sample of peripheral blood. Receptors were obtained from a man between 60 and 75 years old who had recovered from COVID-19.

The chain links TRBV3-1 (or the pseudogene TRBV3-2) to TRBJ2-3; TRBD2 aligns across 9 bases. The CDR3 covers 14 residues. Trimming at V came to 6 bases and at J to 6 bases, leaving 7 bases not matched to a gene. Per germline, CDR1 LGHDT and CDR2 YNNKEL (reference sequence). The CDR3: CASSFSGSTDTQYF. The CDR3 DNA sequence: TGTGCCAGCAGTTTTAGCGGGAGTACGGATACGCAGTATTTT.

This rearrangement joins TRBV27 to TRBJ1-1; D remains unclear. Germline assignment: CDR1 MNHEY and CDR2 SMNVEV (reference sequence). Trimming removed 0 bases from V and 1 base from J, with 6 bases in between. CDR3 size: 14 residues. CDR3 residues: CASSLSIQNTEAFF. The CDR3 DNA reads TGTGCCAGCAGTTTATCCATCCAGAACACTGAAGCTTTCTTT.

CDR3 sequence reads: CATAKDSRTGQYF. The CDR3 DNA reads as TGTGCCACCGCCAAGGACAGTCGTACAGGGCAGTACTTC. This chain connects TRBV19 to TRBJ2-7, with a tentative D call TRBD1 (6 bases). The CDR3 runs to 13 residues. Germline loops: CDR1 LNHDA, CDR2 SQIVND (reference sequence). The germline V and J ends were trimmed by 10 bases and 9 bases, with 22 bases remaining between them.